The 14 T cell receptor beta chains given below trace back to one sample, sequenced in a study of cytomegalovirus exposure and HLA in healthy donors. Amplification used 60 Vbeta primers and 13 Jbeta primers. Generated by immunoSEQ multiplex PCR, the TCRdb table keeps only in-frame clones and is missing some. The table has 150,000 to 200,000 clones, around three quarters seen once. Input material: PBMCs. The source of these receptors is a man in his forties or fifties in good health and CMV-seropositive.

The V gene is TRBV29-1, the J gene TRBJ2-2; the D is unclear. V was cut by 7 bases and J by 1 base, with 10 bases left in between. Germline V lookup: CDR1 SQVTM, CDR2 ANQGSEA. The CDR3 is 13 residues long. CDR3 amino acids: CSAPHRNTGELFF. DNA of the CDR3: TGCAGCGCCCCCCACAGGAACACCGGGGAGCTGTTTTTT.

V and J are TRBV27 and TRBJ2-7, with TRBD1 identical over 7 bases. This CDR3 has 14 amino acids. CDR1 MNHEY and CDR2 SMNVEV come from the germline V gene (reference sequence). V was clipped by 8 bases and J by 2 bases; unmatched bases: 9. CDR3 amino acids: CASGPGRGTYEQYF. CDR3 DNA: TGTGCCAGCGGACCTGGCAGGGGGACCTACGAGCAGTACTTC.

The rearrangement links TRBV4-2 to TRBJ1-5; D unclear. The V gene's germline CDR1 is LGHNA and CDR2 YNFKEQ. CDR3 length equals 15 residues. The V gene lost 0 bases and the J gene lost 8 bases, with 14 bases spanning the gap. Written as DNA, the CDR3 is TGTGCCAGCAGCCAAGAAGACCGTCCTAGTGAGCCCCAGCATTTT. It codes for CASSQEDRPSEPQHF.

This chain joins TRBV6-5 and TRBJ1-5, with 10 bases fitting TRBD1. CDR3 length: 15 residues. V lost 6 bases and J lost 5; bases outside the gene matches: 7. Germline V lookup: CDR1 MNHEY, CDR2 SVGAGI. The CDR3 DNA reads TGTGCCAGCAGCGGAACCGGGACAGGGGATCAGCCCCAGCATTTT. This translates into CASSGTGTGDQPQHF.

V is TRBV27 and J is TRBJ1-3; no clear D gene. The V gene lost 4 bases and the J gene lost 0 bases, with 13 bases spanning the gap. The CDR3 is made up of 16 amino acids. CDR1 is MNHEY, CDR2 SMNVEV, per germline (reference sequence). In nucleotides, the CDR3 is TGTGCCAGCAGTTCCCTGGAAGCGGACTCTGGAAACACCATATATTTT. Protein product: CASSSLEADSGNTIYF.

V and J are TRBV11-3 and TRBJ2-3; D not resolved. Germline V gene data show CDR1 as SGHNT and CDR2 as YENEEA. CDR3 length: 12 residues. V was trimmed by 2 bases and J by 2 bases, leaving 2 bases between them. CDR3 nucleotide sequence: TGTGCCAGCAGCTTATACACAGATACGCAGTATTTT. Protein sequence: CASSLYTDTQYF.

This clone was seen only a few times. CDR3 nucleotides: TGCGCCAGCAGCTTGGGGGGGACTCAATACGAGCAGTACTTC. Amino acids: CASSLGGTQYEQYF. The rearrangement joins TRBV5-1 to TRBJ2-7; D might be TRBD2 (6 bases). This CDR3 is 14 amino acids long. The V gene lost 0 bases and the J gene lost 4 bases, with 11 bases spanning the gap. Germline V gene sequence: CDR1 SGHRS, CDR2 YFSETQ.

The table lists this clone with a count of one. The chain is built from TRBV19 and TRBJ1-5, with 7 bases matching TRBD1. The V gene's germline CDR1 is LNHDA and CDR2 SQIVND (reference sequence). V lost 5 bases and J lost 0; bases outside the gene matches: 4. The CDR3 consists of 15 residues. CDR3 DNA: TGTGCCAGTAGTTCAGGGGGTGATAGCAATCAGCCCCAGCATTTT. This encodes CASSSGGDSNQPQHF.

Regarding this clone: The same CDR3 arises from other DNA sequences in this sample as well. J is TRBJ2-7 and V is TRBV4-2; 7 bases match TRBD1. The germline V gene encodes CDR1 LGHNA and CDR2 YNFKEQ. After removal of 1 base from V and 0 bases from J, the junction contained 0 bases not matched to a gene. The CDR3 runs 14 residues. The CDR3 here is CASSQAGGSYEQYF. In DNA, the CDR3 is TGTGCCAGCAGCCAAGCAGGGGGCTCCTACGAGCAGTACTTC.

The genes are TRBV11-2 and TRBJ2-5; TRBD1 agrees at 10 bases. The CDR3 is 14 residues long. The trim removed 6 bases at V and 5 bases at J, leaving 6 bases unmatched. Germline V CDR1 and CDR2: SGHAT, FQNNGV. The CDR3 DNA follows: TGTGCCAGCAGTCCTGACAGGGGGCTGGAGACCCAGTACTTC. This sequence encodes CASSPDRGLETQYF.

This clone was found a few times. This chain links TRBV5-4 with TRBJ2-7; 12 nucleotides match TRBD2. CDR1 and CDR2 (germline): SGHNT, YYREEE (reference sequence). The CDR3 has 16 amino acids. Trimming took 0 bases from V and 2 from J; bases not matched to a gene: 3. In nucleotides, the CDR3 is TGTGCCAGCAGCTTGGGAGCTAGCGGGGGGGCCTACGAGCAGTACTTC. Amino acid sequence: CASSLGASGGAYEQYF.

V is TRBV6-6 and J is TRBJ2-1; D is perhaps TRBD1 (6 bases). Trimming pared 10 bases from V and 6 bases from J, leaving 25 bases between. The germline V gene has CDR1 MNHNY and CDR2 SVGAGI (reference sequence). There are 16 residues in the CDR3. The CDR3 nucleotides read TGTGCCACTAACGCTTTGGGGGCCCAAATTGGCAATGAGCAGTTCTTC. Translated: CATNALGAQIGNEQFF.

CDR3 amino acids: CASRERTGGNTEAFF. Here the CDR3 DNA reads TGTGCCAGCAGAGAACGGACAGGAGGAAACACTGAAGCTTTCTTT. This rearrangement joins TRBV2 to TRBJ1-1; 7 bases are shared with TRBD1. Germline lookup yields CDR1 SNHLY and CDR2 FYNNEI. Trimming cost V 6 bases and J 2 bases; bases outside gene matches: 9. CDR3 length: 15 amino acids.

J is TRBJ1-2 and V is TRBV7-2, with D maybe TRBD1 (6 bases). The CDR3 spans 14 residues. Germline V gives CDR1 SGHTA, CDR2 FQGNSA. V was pared by 3 bases and J by 1 base, with 9 bases between. The CDR3 loop reads CASSLDSFNYGYTF. DNA of the CDR3: TGTGCCAGCAGCTTGGACAGCTTTAACTATGGCTACACCTTC.